This T cell receptor beta chain was documented in a study of blood T cell repertoires in COVID-19. On the study more broadly: COVID-19 samples from acute and convalescent phases originated in the United States, Italy and Spain. In each case, the material was cDNA or gDNA derived from T cells, B-cell-depleted T cells, or PBMCs.

Methods used by the authors: By means of reference gene primer amplification, nucleated cell counts were estimated. Repertoires were generated with immunoSEQ multiplex PCR, while TCRdb's copy carries only in-frame clones and drops some. V, J and clone size are taken as reported in that table, and D and trimming were inferred from the DNA itself. The table lists about 250,000 clones, about 86% of them singletons. The V end was cut by 2 bases, the J end by 8 bases, with 15 bases between. CDR3 size: 14 residues. Germline CDR1 is MDHEN and CDR2 is SYDVKM. The TCR comes from an elderly man with acute or convalescent COVID-19. Sample: peripheral blood. This rearrangement joins TRBV28 to TRBJ1-1; D unresolved. The chain's CDR3 is CASSLGHRGWEAFF. The CDR3 DNA sequence: TGTGCCAGCAGTTTAGGCCACCGAGGGTGGGAAGCTTTCTTT.